Only a few counts were recorded for the clone carrying this T cell receptor (beta chain). Its antigen is currently unknown. V shed 2 bases and J shed 1 base, with 13 bases lying between them. The germline V gene has CDR1 KGHSH and CDR2 LQKENI. The CDR3 sequence is 16 residues long. RNA transcripts provided the source from which TCR beta CDR3 regions were amplified. The HTBI primer set was used in a first-round RT-PCR of the TCR CDR3. MiXCR, applied by TCRdb to the multiplex PCR reads, yields one record per CDR3 protein. The data contain 550,000 to 600,000 distinct CDR3 sequences, approximately 15% of them singletons. It was uncontrolled infection, other autoimmune disease, pregnancy or lactation that excluded patients. The sample is drawn from a study of T cells in Graves' hyperthyroidism and ophthalmopathy. Study conclusions and caveats: Also found in blood were most expanded thyroid clonotypes above 0.001.

The TCR comes from a woman in her late teens or twenties with Graves' hyperthyroidism. Sample: blood. This chain uses TRBV18 with TRBJ2-3; weak D call: TRBD1 (5 bases). CDR3 protein: CASSPGAAPGTDTQYF. The DNA for the CDR3 is TGTGCCAGCTCACCAGGGGCAGCTCCTGGCACAGATACGCAGTATTTT.